Below, 30 T cell receptor beta chains from the same sample are listed, as sequenced in a study of cytomegalovirus exposure and HLA in healthy donors. Vbeta (60) and Jbeta (13) primers were used in the PCR. TCRdb's copy holds only in-frame clones and misses some; the assay was immunoSEQ multiplex PCR. The table shows approximately 160,000 clones, with around 68% occurring only once. The source material was PBMCs. The origin of the receptors is a man aged 50 or older in good health and CMV-seronegative.

The CDR3 DNA reads as TGCGCCAGCAGCCCGGACAGGGGTATCTACGAGCAGTACTTC. It codes for CASSPDRGIYEQYF. The rearrangement uses TRBV5-1 and TRBJ2-7; 9 bases match TRBD1. CDR3 length: 14 amino acids. V lost 4 bases and J lost 3; bases outside the gene matches: 5. CDR1 is SGHRS, CDR2 YFSETQ, per germline.

This clone came up once. The V gene is TRBV4-1, the J gene TRBJ2-7; perhaps TRBD1 as D (5 bases). Trimming cost V 0 bases and J 6 bases, with 18 bases left between them. The germline gives CDR1 MGHRA, CDR2 YSYEKL. CDR3 size: 16 residues. The CDR3, as DNA: TGCGCCAGCAGCCAAGAAACAGGCGGTGGTCCCCCCGAGCAGTACTTC. This gives the protein CASSQETGGGPPEQYF.

A remark on this clone: One end of the junction is discordant with germline, which a read error may explain. This chain joins TRBV7-8 and TRBJ1-1; TRBD1 is a possible D gene (6 bases). Germline CDR1 reads SGHVS; CDR2 reads FQNEAQ. This CDR3 region has 16 residues. The CDR3 DNA reads as TGTGCCAGCAGATTAGCCCTTAGCGGGGGCAACACTGAAGCTTTCTTT. Translating gives CASRLALSGGNTEAFF.

V is TRBV2 and J is TRBJ2-2; D might be TRBD2 (7 bases). Germline V CDR1 and CDR2: SNHLY, FYNNEI. V was trimmed by 1 base and J by 5 bases, leaving 11 bases between them. The CDR3 sequence is 15 residues long. The CDR3 DNA reads as TGTGCCAGCAGTGAAGGGGGGGGCCGGACCGGGGAGCTGTTTTTT. This gives the protein CASSEGGGRTGELFF.

The table lists this clone with a count of one. J is TRBJ1-2 and V is TRBV7-3; 7 nucleotides align to TRBD1. With V trimmed by 5 bases and J by 7 bases, 10 bases remained unmatched. The CDR3 is 14 amino acids. Germline V gene data show CDR1 as SGHTA and CDR2 as FQGTGA. CDR3 region: CASSPRQGSPGYTF. Written as DNA, the CDR3 is TGTGCCAGCAGCCCACGACAGGGATCCCCTGGCTACACCTTC. The whole variable domain, remainder taken from reference TRBV7-3 and TRBJ1-2, is GAGVSQTPSNKVTEKGKYVELRCDPISGHTALYWYRQSLGQGPEFLIYFQGTGAADDSGLPNDRFFAVRPEGSVSTLKIQRTERGDSAVYLCASSPRQGSPGYTFGSGTRLTVV.

This clone has a single count. This chain joins TRBV4-2 and TRBJ2-7; 7 bases are a match to TRBD2. Germline V gene sequence: CDR1 LGHNA, CDR2 YNFKEQ. The J segment lost 3 bases and the V segment lost 0 bases, leaving 8 bases of the junction unmatched. The CDR3 totals 16 residues. The CDR3: CASSQEWGGKSYEQYF. DNA of the CDR3: TGTGCCAGCAGCCAAGAATGGGGGGGTAAGAGCTACGAGCAGTACTTC.

This clone has a single count. This rearrangement joins TRBV19 to TRBJ1-1, with 8 nucleotides matching TRBD1. The CDR3 is made up of 14 amino acids. Germline CDR1 is LNHDA and CDR2 is SQIVND (reference sequence). V was pared by 3 bases and J by 10 bases, with 10 bases of the junction left unmatched. As DNA, the CDR3 is TGTGCCAGTAGTATCGGGGGACAGGTCACGAGAGCTTTCTTT. Protein: CASSIGGQVTRAFF.

The chain links TRBV9 to TRBJ2-7, with 7 bases lining up with TRBD2. Germline values: CDR1 SGDLS, CDR2 YYNGEE. With V trimmed by 2 bases and J by 0 bases, 2 bases remained unmatched. The CDR3 has 14 residues. CDR3 sequence reads: CASSVGTTSYEQYF. The DNA of the CDR3 is TGTGCCAGCAGCGTCGGGACTACCTCCTACGAGCAGTACTTC.

The CDR3 DNA reads as TGTGCCAGCAGTTATCAGGGGGAGATAGCTTTCTTT. Amino acids: CASSYQGEIAFF. The gene calls are TRBV6-1 and TRBJ1-1; 7 bases map to TRBD1. The length of the CDR3 is 12 residues. The germline V gene encodes CDR1 MNHNS and CDR2 SASEGT. J lost 10 bases, V lost 5 bases, and 7 bases had no gene match.

The rearrangement uses TRBV6-4 and TRBJ1-4, with 11 bases fitting TRBD1. J was trimmed by 5 bases and V by 3 bases; bases with no gene match: 2. This CDR3 has 15 amino acids. The germline gives CDR1 MRHNA, CDR2 SNTAGT. The CDR3 loop is CASSEGTGGNEKLFF. Here the CDR3 DNA reads TGTGCCAGCAGTGAAGGGACAGGGGGAAATGAAAAACTGTTTTTT.

This clone was recorded a few times. The gene calls are TRBV27 and TRBJ1-6; TRBD1 matches 8 bases. CDR1 MNHEY and CDR2 SMNVEV come from the germline V gene (reference sequence). The V and J ends lost 6 bases and 4 bases, in that order; junction bases with no gene match: 11. This CDR3 has 17 residues. CDR3 protein: CASRSSQGGPYNSPLHF. The CDR3 DNA is TGTGCCAGCAGGTCTTCACAGGGGGGGCCTTATAATTCACCCCTCCACTTT.

The gene calls are TRBV5-4 and TRBJ1-2; maybe TRBD1 (5 bases). The CDR3 is made up of 14 amino acids. Per the germline V gene, CDR1 is SGHNT and CDR2 is YYREEE (reference sequence). V lost 1 base, J lost 1 base, and 8 bases lay in between. The CDR3 reads CASSLPGNNYGYTF. In DNA form, the CDR3 reads TGTGCCAGCAGCTTGCCAGGGAATAACTATGGCTACACCTTC.

The chain employs TRBV5-4 and TRBJ2-6; D may be TRBD1 (6 bases). V was shortened by 4 bases and J by 0 bases, with 11 bases between the two germline ends. The V gene's germline CDR1 is SGHNT and CDR2 YYREEE (reference sequence). There are 16 residues in the CDR3. The CDR3 nucleotides are TGTGCCAGCAGCGGGACATTTCTCTCTGGGGCCAACGTCCTGACTTTC. Translation: CASSGTFLSGANVLTF.

This clone occurred once. V gene TRBV18 combines with J gene TRBJ1-1; the match to TRBD1 covers 8 bases. The CDR3 extends over 15 amino acids. Trimming removed 4 bases from V and 1 base from J; junction bases left unmatched: 5. CDR1 is KGHSH, CDR2 LQKENI, per germline. The CDR3 nucleotides are TGTGCCAGCTCACAAATGGGACAGGAGAACACTGAAGCTTTCTTT. Translation gives CASSQMGQENTEAFF.

The chain employs TRBV27 and TRBJ1-3, with TRBD1 as a possible D gene (5 bases). V shed 6 bases and J shed 2 bases, with 11 bases lying between them. The germline CDR1 and CDR2 sequences are MNHEY and SMNVEV (reference sequence). This CDR3 spans 14 amino acids. CDR3: CASSPQGTGNTIYF. The CDR3 bases are TGTGCCAGCAGCCCCCAGGGTACTGGAAACACCATATATTTT.

The CDR3, as DNA: TGTGCCAGCAGTCCCGAACAGGGGTCGAGGCAGCCCCAGCATTTT. The encoded protein is CASSPEQGSRQPQHF. The chain is built from TRBV28 and TRBJ1-5; 7 bases match TRBD1. Germline V gives CDR1 MDHEN, CDR2 SYDVKM. J gave up 7 bases and V 5 bases, and 11 bases lay outside the gene matches. The CDR3 has 15 amino acids.

This chain links TRBV29-1 with TRBJ1-3; D possibly corresponds to TRBD1 (5 bases). Trimming removed 3 bases at V and 0 bases at J, with 9 bases between. Germline V gene lookup returns CDR1 SQVTM and CDR2 ANQGSEA. There are 14 residues in the CDR3. DNA for the CDR3: TGCAGCGTTGAGGGGCTGAACTCTGGAAACACCATATATTTT. Translation gives CSVEGLNSGNTIYF.

The rearrangement uses TRBV27 and TRBJ1-3, with TRBD1 matching 9 bases. J was trimmed by 2 bases and V by 4 bases; bases with no gene match: 3. The germline CDR1 and CDR2 sequences are MNHEY and SMNVEV (reference sequence). The CDR3 covers 15 residues. The CDR3 nucleotides read TGTGCCAGCAGTTCCCGGACAGGGGCTGGAAACACCATATATTTT. Amino acid sequence: CASSSRTGAGNTIYF.

In its sample, this clone was seen once. This chain connects TRBV13 to TRBJ2-7, with 8 bases aligning to TRBD2. CDR1 is PRHDT, CDR2 FYEKMQ, per germline (reference sequence). CDR3 size: 13 residues. V shed 2 bases, J shed 3 bases, and the junction held 0 bases outside the gene matches. In DNA form, the CDR3 reads TGTGCCAGCAGCTTAAGCGGGAGCTACGAGCAGTACTTC. This sequence encodes CASSLSGSYEQYF. The complete variable domain, with remaining parts taken from reference TRBV13 and TRBJ2-7, reads AAGVIQSPRHLIKEKRETATLKCYPIPRHDTVYWYQQGPGQDPQFLISFYEKMQSDKGSIPDRFSAQQFSDYHSELNMSSLELGDSALYFCASSLSGSYEQYFGPGTRLTVT.

This clone has a single count. The chain uses TRBV19 and TRBJ2-2; a weak D match, TRBD1 (5 bases). V was trimmed by 5 bases and J by 2 bases, leaving 15 bases between them. CDR1 and CDR2 (germline): LNHDA, SQIVND (reference sequence). The CDR3 covers 16 residues. The CDR3 spells CASSPRQFLNTGELFF. CDR3 nucleotides: TGTGCCAGTAGTCCCCGACAGTTTCTCAACACCGGGGAGCTGTTTTTT.

The chain has TRBV4-1 and TRBJ2-3, with D possibly TRBD2 on 6 matching bases. CDR1 and CDR2 from the germline V gene are MGHRA and YSYEKL. The CDR3 length is 17 residues. The germline V and J ends were trimmed by 3 bases and 2 bases, with 18 bases remaining between them. CDR3 loop: CASSHPVGGGTTDTQYF. CDR3 DNA: TGCGCCAGCAGCCATCCCGTCGGAGGCGGGACCACAGATACGCAGTATTTT.

The V gene is TRBV28, the J gene TRBJ1-4, with D unclear. Trimming took 5 bases from V and 8 from J, leaving 18 bases between them. Germline values: CDR1 MDHEN, CDR2 SYDVKM. The CDR3 sequence is 15 residues long. CDR3 sequence (DNA): TGTGCCAGCAGTCGGGTCTCAGACTCTTACGAAAAACTGTTTTTT. This encodes CASSRVSDSYEKLFF.

The chain is built from TRBV19 and TRBJ1-1; 11 bases align to TRBD1. Germline V lookup: CDR1 LNHDA, CDR2 SQIVND (reference sequence). This CDR3 has 14 residues. The ends lost 7 bases at V and 6 bases at J; junction bases unmatched: 7. The CDR3 sequence: CASTPDRGLAEAFF. Here the CDR3 DNA reads TGTGCCAGTACCCCGGACAGGGGGCTCGCTGAAGCTTTCTTT. Combining the CDR3 with reference TRBV19 and TRBJ1-1 gives the whole variable domain DGGITQSPKYLFRKEGQNVTLSCEQNLNHDAMYWYRQDPGQGLRLIYYSQIVNDFQKGDIAEGYSVSREKKESFPLTVTSAQKNPTAFYLCASTPDRGLAEAFFGQGTRLTVV.

The chain carries TRBV28 and TRBJ2-5; maybe TRBD2 (5 bases). The ends were cut back, 6 bases at V and 5 bases at J, with 19 bases in the middle. This CDR3 contains 15 residues. Germline assignment: CDR1 MDHEN and CDR2 SYDVKM. CDR3 protein: CASSPMGAAKETQYF. CDR3 coding DNA: TGTGCCAGCAGCCCCATGGGAGCGGCCAAGGAGACCCAGTACTTC.

This clone was detected a few times. V usage is TRBV2 and J usage is TRBJ1-5; D gene unclear. CDR1 is SNHLY, CDR2 FYNNEI, per germline. V was pared by 5 bases and J by 3 bases, with 11 bases between. This CDR3 has 14 residues. The CDR3 loop is CASSNSNPNQPQHF. The DNA for the CDR3 is TGTGCCAGCAGTAACTCCAACCCCAATCAGCCCCAGCATTTT.

The rearrangement uses TRBV5-6 and TRBJ2-5; 9 bases agree with TRBD2. This CDR3 contains 16 residues. Germline assignment: CDR1 SGHDT and CDR2 YYEEEE. With 6 bases clipped from V and 1 base from J, the junction kept 10 bases outside the gene matches. The CDR3, as DNA: TGTGCCAGCAACCTATTAGCGGGGGCGACCCAAGAGACCCAGTACTTC. The encoded protein is CASNLLAGATQETQYF.

In nucleotides, the CDR3 is TGCGCCAGCAGCCAAGTCGGGACGGGGGTGGACACTGAAGCTTTCTTT. Translated: CASSQVGTGVDTEAFF. The chain uses TRBV4-1 and TRBJ1-1, with D possibly TRBD1 on 5 matching bases. CDR3 length: 16 amino acids. Germline assignment: CDR1 MGHRA and CDR2 YSYEKL. V was shortened by 1 base and J by 3 bases, with 15 bases between the two germline ends.

The chain carries TRBV6-5 and TRBJ1-2, with 8 bases that match TRBD1. With 5 bases clipped from V and 4 bases from J, the junction kept 9 bases outside the gene matches. This CDR3 spans 15 amino acids. From germline, CDR1 is MNHEY and CDR2 SVGAGI. CDR3 in amino acids: CASSGPGTGVYGYTF. CDR3 nucleotide sequence: TGTGCCAGCAGTGGTCCTGGGACAGGAGTCTATGGCTACACCTTC.

The genes are TRBV5-4 and TRBJ2-1; D perhaps matches TRBD2 (7 bases). Trimming removed 3 bases at V and 7 bases at J, with 17 bases between. The CDR3 loop spans 15 amino acids. CDR1 and CDR2 from the germline V gene are SGHNT and YYREEE (reference sequence). CDR3 sequence: CASSSLDRAGNEQFF. Written as DNA, the CDR3 is TGTGCCAGCAGCTCCCTGGACAGAGCGGGGAATGAGCAGTTCTTC.

The chain recombines TRBV11-2 with TRBJ2-7; a weak D match, TRBD1 (6 bases). The CDR3 extends over 15 amino acids. Germline CDR1 reads SGHAT; CDR2 reads FQNNGV. Trimming removed 1 base from V and 0 bases from J, with 10 bases in between. CDR3 bases: TGTGCCAGCAGCTTAGGACAGGCGATCTCCTACGAGCAGTACTTC. Translating gives CASSLGQAISYEQYF.